The 31 T cell receptor beta chains below were found in one sample sequenced in a study of Tregs in tolerant kidney transplant recipients. TCRdb keeps only in-frame clones here, not all; method: immunoSEQ multiplex PCR. The repertoire has some 60,000 clones, around 88% of them found once; the top ten carry roughly 5.2%. Sequenced input: CD4+ T cells from blood. Source of these receptors: a human donor in good health.

The chain combines TRBV12-5 with TRBJ1-1, with D perhaps TRBD1 (6 bases). The CDR3 length is 14 residues. Trimming took 0 bases from V and 8 from J, leaving 13 bases between them. Germline CDR1 is LGHNT and CDR2 is FRNRAP. DNA for the CDR3: TGTGCTAGTGGTTTGGTACGTGACAGGCGAGAAGCTTTCTTT. It is translated as CASGLVRDRREAFF.

J is TRBJ1-1 and V is TRBV30; D might be TRBD1 (5 bases). The V end was cut by 2 bases, the J end by 6 bases, with 13 bases between. Germline V lookup: CDR1 GTSNPN, CDR2 SVGIG (reference sequence). CDR3 length equals 13 residues. The CDR3 DNA follows: TGTGCCTGGAGTCAGGGTTATGGCGCTGAAGCTTTCTTT. Amino acids: CAWSQGYGAEAFF.

The rearrangement uses TRBV19 and TRBJ2-7, with D maybe TRBD2 (6 bases). The CDR3 spans 13 residues. The germline V and J ends were trimmed by 5 bases and 4 bases, with 12 bases remaining between them. Germline V gene lookup returns CDR1 LNHDA and CDR2 SQIVND (reference sequence). The CDR3 DNA sequence: TGTGCCAGTAGTGCCCGGGGAGGTTACGAGCAGTACTTC. As protein: CASSARGGYEQYF. Variable domain in full (rest from reference TRBV19 and TRBJ2-7): DGGITQSPKYLFRKEGQNVTLSCEQNLNHDAMYWYRQDPGQGLRLIYYSQIVNDFQKGDIAEGYSVSREKKESFPLTVTSAQKNPTAFYLCASSARGGYEQYFGPGTRLTVT.

The chain combines TRBV27 with TRBJ1-2; D unclear. The CDR3 contains 15 residues. Trimming stripped 4 bases from V and 4 bases from J, with 16 bases between. Germline V gene sequence: CDR1 MNHEY, CDR2 SMNVEV (reference sequence). The CDR3 DNA reads TGTGCCAGCAGTTCCCTCCCAGCAGGTAGCTATGGCTACACCTTC. It specifies CASSSLPAGSYGYTF.

The genes are TRBV27 and TRBJ2-5; D is uncertain. This CDR3 contains 15 residues. Trimming stripped 5 bases from V and 5 bases from J, with 18 bases between. Germline V gene sequence: CDR1 MNHEY, CDR2 SMNVEV (reference sequence). The CDR3: CASSPAGRGLETQYF. In nucleotides, the CDR3 is TGTGCCAGCAGTCCCGCAGGTAGAGGTCTGGAGACCCAGTACTTC.

V gene TRBV4-3 combines with J gene TRBJ1-1; 7 positions match TRBD1. Germline trimming cut 1 base from V and 5 bases from J; bases unmatched to any gene: 7. Germline lookup yields CDR1 LGHNA and CDR2 YSLEER. This CDR3 comprises 15 residues. The CDR3 sequence: CASSQGIPGGTEAFF. The CDR3 coding sequence is TGCGCCAGCAGCCAAGGGATTCCAGGGGGAACTGAAGCTTTCTTT.

This chain connects TRBV7-3 to TRBJ2-1; 12 bases are a match to TRBD2. Germline loops: CDR1 SGHTA, CDR2 FQGTGA. The length of the CDR3 is 18 residues. V gave up 5 bases and J gave up 1 base; unmatched junction bases: 9. The CDR3 loop is CASSRAPTSGSSYNEQFF. CDR3 nucleotide sequence: TGTGCCAGCAGCCGAGCCCCGACTAGCGGGAGTTCCTACAATGAGCAGTTCTTC. The variable domain in full, with the rest retrieved from reference TRBV7-3 and TRBJ2-1, is GAGVSQTPSNKVTEKGKYVELRCDPISGHTALYWYRQSLGQGPEFLIYFQGTGAADDSGLPNDRFFAVRPEGSVSTLKIQRTERGDSAVYLCASSRAPTSGSSYNEQFFGPGTRLTVL.

V and J are TRBV7-9 and TRBJ1-5, with D uncertain. The CDR3 loop spans 13 amino acids. Germline V lookup: CDR1 SEHNR, CDR2 FQNEAQ (reference sequence). Trimming stripped 2 bases from V and 4 bases from J, with 6 bases between. CDR3 region: CASSLTGNQPQHF. CDR3 sequence (DNA): TGTGCCAGCAGCTTAACGGGAAATCAGCCCCAGCATTTT.

This clone has just a few counts. This chain connects TRBV11-3 to TRBJ2-7; D may be TRBD1 (5 bases). The CDR3 loop spans 14 amino acids. Per germline, CDR1 SGHNT and CDR2 YENEEA. Between the trimmed V and J ends, which lost 0 bases and 2 bases, there was a span of 8 bases. Written as DNA, the CDR3 is TGTGCCAGCAGCTTAGAAAAGGGGACCTACGAGCAGTACTTC. Amino acids: CASSLEKGTYEQYF. The full variable domain, its missing parts supplied by reference TRBV11-3 and TRBJ2-7, is EAGVVQSPRYKIIEKKQPVAFWCNPISGHNTLYWYLQNLGQGPELLIRYENEEAVDDSQLPKDRFSAERLKGVDSTLKIQPAELGDSAVYLCASSLEKGTYEQYFGPGTRLTVT.

The genes are TRBV18 and TRBJ1-2; perhaps TRBD1 as D (5 bases). V lost 4 bases to trimming and J lost 6 bases, with 9 bases between them. The CDR3 totals 12 residues. Germline CDR1 KGHSH, CDR2 LQKENI. This CDR3 is CASSQGLHGYTF. The CDR3 nucleotides read TGTGCCAGCTCACAGGGGTTACATGGCTACACCTTC.

This chain connects TRBV12-5 to TRBJ1-2; D gene uncertain. In germline, CDR1 is LGHNT, CDR2 FRNRAP. V lost 2 bases and J 8 bases, leaving 3 bases between the germline ends. This CDR3 has 10 residues. The DNA of the CDR3 is TGTGCTAGTGGTTTGTTAGGCTACACCTTC. Encoded protein: CASGLLGYTF.

With regard to this clone: At the DNA level, this CDR3 is encoded by other sequences in the same sample as well. This chain uses TRBV4-3 with TRBJ2-1, with unresolved D. Germline V gene sequence: CDR1 LGHNA, CDR2 YSLEER. Trimming stripped 1 base from V and 6 bases from J, with 7 bases between. This CDR3 contains 13 residues. In DNA, the CDR3 is TGCGCCAGCAGCCAAGGTTTAAGCAATGAGCAGTTCTTC. Its translation: CASSQGLSNEQFF.

A remark on this clone: Compared with germline, one end of the junction differs, possibly owing to a read error. The chain combines TRBV6-5 with TRBJ2-7, with D possibly being TRBD2 (6 bases). Germline values: CDR1 MNHEY, CDR2 SVGAGI. The CDR3 runs to 11 residues. The CDR3 here is CASSLRLGALF. CDR3 sequence (DNA): TGTGCCAGCAGTCTTCGACTAGGGGCCTTATTC.

The rearrangement uses TRBV5-1 and TRBJ2-5, with TRBD1 as a possible D gene (5 bases). The CDR3 is 13 residues long. Germline CDR1 reads SGHRS; CDR2 reads YFSETQ. V lost 5 bases to trimming and J lost 3 bases, with 11 bases between them. The CDR3 coding sequence is TGCGCCAGCAGACTGACAGCTAAAGAGACCCAGTACTTC. Amino acid sequence: CASRLTAKETQYF. Together with reference TRBV5-1 and TRBJ2-5, the CDR3 gives the full variable domain: KAGVTQTPRYLIKTRGQQVTLSCSPISGHRSVSWYQQTPGQGLQFLFEYFSETQRNKGNFPGRFSGRQFSNSRSEMNVSTLELGDSALYLCASRLTAKETQYFGPGTRLLVL.

The V gene is TRBV5-1, the J gene TRBJ1-3; no firm D call. V was pared by 4 bases and J by 4 bases, with 9 bases between. Germline lookup yields CDR1 SGHRS and CDR2 YFSETQ. This CDR3 is built from 13 residues. The DNA of the CDR3 is TGCGCCAGCAGCCTTCAAGGCGGAAACACCATATATTTT. This sequence encodes CASSLQGGNTIYF.

The gene calls are TRBV7-9 and TRBJ1-2, with D maybe TRBD1 (6 bases). This CDR3 has 14 amino acids. V lost 1 base, J lost 6 bases, and 12 bases lay in between. Germline CDR1 and CDR2: SEHNR and FQNEAQ (reference sequence). The CDR3 sequence: CASSLVGGPDGYTF. CDR3 coding DNA: TGTGCCAGCAGCTTAGTGGGGGGGCCAGATGGCTACACCTTC.

The gene calls are TRBV7-3 and TRBJ2-2; D gene uncertain. Trimming removed 2 bases from V and 8 bases from J, with 12 bases in between. Germline lookup yields CDR1 SGHTA and CDR2 FQGTGA. The CDR3 length is 14 residues. CDR3 in amino acids: CASSLQAPDGELFF. CDR3 coding DNA: TGTGCCAGCAGCTTACAGGCCCCCGATGGGGAGCTGTTTTTT.

The V and J genes are TRBV4-1 and TRBJ2-1, with 12 bases that match TRBD2. CDR1 is MGHRA, CDR2 YSYEKL, per germline. Trimming cost V 0 bases and J 9 bases; bases outside gene matches: 9. CDR3 length: 17 residues. The CDR3 DNA is TGCGCCAGCAGCCAAGATATAACTAGCGGGAGGTTGGGTGAGCAGTTCTTC. Translating gives CASSQDITSGRLGEQFF.

The genes are TRBV21-1 and TRBJ2-4; the table's D call, TRBD1, was not checked against the DNA. TRBV21-1 counts as a pseudogene. The CDR3 covers 17 residues. The CDR3, as DNA: TGTGCCAGCCCTCCTACCACAGGGGTCATAGCCAAAAACATTCAGTACTTC. This gives the protein CASPPTTGVIAKNIQYF.

The chain recombines TRBV6-5 with TRBJ1-2; D not resolved. Deletions cut 2 bases from V and 2 bases from J, with 6 bases between. There are 13 residues in the CDR3. From germline, CDR1 is MNHEY and CDR2 SVGAGI. CDR3 sequence: CASSYATNYGYTF. The CDR3 DNA sequence: TGTGCCAGCAGTTACGCCACCAACTATGGCTACACCTTC.

The chain carries TRBV7-6 and TRBJ1-1; TRBD1 is a possible D gene (5 bases). The germline gives CDR1 SGHVS, CDR2 FNYEAQ. V was shortened by 4 bases and J by 0 bases, with 12 bases between the two germline ends. The CDR3 runs to 15 residues. The CDR3 spells CASSSRQPMNTEAFF. In nucleotides, the CDR3 is TGTGCCAGCAGCTCAAGACAGCCTATGAACACTGAAGCTTTCTTT.

The J gene is TRBJ1-5, the V gene TRBV19; D is uncertain. CDR1 is LNHDA and CDR2 is SQIVND in the germline V gene (reference sequence). V was clipped by 5 bases and J by 0 bases, with 8 bases between them. The CDR3 consists of 14 residues. The CDR3 reads CASSQAGSNQPQHF. The CDR3 DNA is TGTGCCAGTAGTCAGGCAGGTAGCAATCAGCCCCAGCATTTT.

On this clone: The identical CDR3 is also encoded by other nucleotide sequences in the sample. The rearrangement uses TRBV2 and TRBJ2-5, with D unclear. The germline V gene has CDR1 SNHLY and CDR2 FYNNEI. The ends were cut back, 1 base at V and 6 bases at J, with 3 bases in the middle. The CDR3 consists of 11 residues. CDR3 residues: CASSEEKTQYF. CDR3 in DNA: TGTGCCAGCAGTGAAGAAAAGACCCAGTACTTC. The full variable domain, with the rest looked up from reference TRBV2 and TRBJ2-5, is EPEVTQTPSHQVTQMGQEVILRCVPISNHLYFYWYRQILGQKVEFLVSFYNNEISEKSEIFDDQFSVERPDGSNFTLKIRSTKLEDSAMYFCASSEEKTQYFGPGTRLLVL.

This chain connects TRBV5-1 to TRBJ2-3; D is ambiguous. Germline V gene lookup returns CDR1 SGHRS and CDR2 YFSETQ. This CDR3 is 17 amino acids long. Trimming cost V 0 bases and J 2 bases, with 16 bases left between them. The CDR3 loop reads CASSLAGLTPHTDTQYF. The CDR3 DNA sequence: TGCGCCAGCAGCTTGGCGGGTCTTACCCCCCACACAGATACGCAGTATTTT.

V is TRBV7-3 and J is TRBJ2-3; 12 positions agree with TRBD2. The CDR3 covers 16 residues. The germline CDR1 and CDR2 sequences are SGHTA and FQGTGA. J gave up 5 bases and V 1 base, and 4 bases lay outside the gene matches. The CDR3 sequence is CASSLNLAGGQDTQYF. CDR3 bases: TGTGCCAGCAGCTTAAACCTAGCGGGGGGGCAAGATACGCAGTATTTT.

The chain is built from TRBV2 and TRBJ2-2; 9 bases match TRBD2. V lost 7 bases, J lost 4 bases, and 10 bases stayed unmatched. The CDR3 runs 16 residues. Per the germline V gene, CDR1 is SNHLY and CDR2 is FYNNEI. The CDR3 sequence is CASTPRTSAVTGELFF. The CDR3 DNA sequence: TGTGCCAGCACTCCAAGGACTAGCGCAGTCACCGGGGAGCTGTTTTTT. Supplemented by reference TRBV2 and TRBJ2-2, the full variable domain reads EPEVTQTPSHQVTQMGQEVILRCVPISNHLYFYWYRQILGQKVEFLVSFYNNEISEKSEIFDDQFSVERPDGSNFTLKIRSTKLEDSAMYFCASTPRTSAVTGELFFGEGSRLTVL.

This clone was picked up one time. CDR3 protein: CASSPAAGPNIQYF. The CDR3 DNA reads as TGTGCCAGCTCACCCGCGGCAGGGCCAAACATTCAGTACTTC. V gene TRBV18 combines with J gene TRBJ2-4; TRBD1 is a possible D gene (5 bases). The V gene lost 3 bases and the J gene lost 6 bases, with 12 bases spanning the gap. The CDR3 loop spans 14 amino acids. From germline, CDR1 is KGHSH and CDR2 LQKENI. The complete variable domain, with remaining parts taken from reference TRBV18 and TRBJ2-4, reads NAGVMQNPRHLVRRRGQEARLRCSPMKGHSHVYWYRQLPEEGLKFMVYLQKENIIDESGMPKERFSAEFPKEGPSILRIQQVVRGDSAAYFCASSPAAGPNIQYFGAGTRLSVL.

The genes are TRBV18 and TRBJ2-7, with a weak D call TRBD2 (5 bases). The germline CDR1 and CDR2 sequences are KGHSH and LQKENI. V shed 4 bases and J shed 4 bases, with 11 bases lying between them. The CDR3 loop spans 13 amino acids. The CDR3: CASSLTSGYEQYF. Here the CDR3 DNA reads TGTGCCAGCTCACTGACGTCGGGGTACGAGCAGTACTTC.

The rearrangement links TRBV7-2 to TRBJ1-5, with TRBD1 as a possible D gene (6 bases). Looked up from germline, CDR1 is SGHTA and CDR2 is FQGNSA. The CDR3 runs 15 residues. V dropped 5 bases and J dropped 3 bases, with 14 bases sitting between them. The CDR3 loop reads CASSAHGGHNQPQHF. The CDR3 DNA sequence: TGTGCCAGCAGCGCACACGGGGGACACAATCAGCCCCAGCATTTT.

In this sample, this clone turned up a few times. V usage is TRBV4-3 and J usage is TRBJ1-1, with D unresolved. This CDR3 comprises 15 residues. In germline, CDR1 is LGHNA, CDR2 YSLEER. V gave up 3 bases and J gave up 0 bases, with 11 bases separating them. Here the CDR3 reads CASSQMRRMNTEAFF. The CDR3 DNA reads as TGCGCCAGCAGCCAGATGCGACGGATGAACACTGAAGCTTTCTTT.

The chain is built from TRBV6-5 and TRBJ2-2; D is uncertain. Germline V CDR1 and CDR2: MNHEY, SVGAGI. The CDR3 loop spans 16 amino acids. V lost 0 bases and J lost 2, with 10 bases in between. CDR3 DNA: TGTGCCAGCAGTTACTCTTATGCTCCCAACACCGGGGAGCTGTTTTTT. It translates to CASSYSYAPNTGELFF.